Here is one TCR beta chain with its context. Its antigen is currently unknown. Both 60 Vbeta primers and 13 Jbeta primers went into the PCR. Here immunoSEQ multiplex PCR was the method, and the copy in TCRdb shows in-frame clones only, minus some. Counted here are 170,000 or so clones, approximately 84% occurring once; the ten biggest clones make up around 5%. The data are from a study of cytomegalovirus exposure and HLA in healthy donors. Points from the study as a whole: There were reportedly fewer N-insertions in an Asian-associated ancestry cluster than the approximately 670-donor mean, in a later analysis. Certain sequence variants were highly shared and formed a cluster, and this cluster was likely a sequencing artifact. Per a prior analysis, the majority of TCR beta V segments were productive roughly 87% or roughly 30% of the time.

The V gene end was trimmed by 5 bases and the J gene end by 3 bases; junction bases not matched to a gene: 8. CDR1 and CDR2 from the germline V gene are MDHEN and SYDVKM. CDR3 length equals 16 residues. The receptor comes from a man aged 18 to 30 in good health and CMV-seronegative. The chain employs TRBV28 and TRBJ1-5, with TRBD1 matching over 9 bases. The sequenced sample consisted of PBMCs. Here the CDR3 reads CASSPHGTGYNQPQHF. The CDR3 bases are TGTGCCAGCAGTCCCCACGGGACAGGGTACAATCAGCCCCAGCATTTT.